This entry features one T cell receptor beta chain sequence. TCRdb's copy holds only in-frame clones and misses some; the assay was immunoSEQ multiplex PCR. The sample lists over 15,000 clones, around 41% occurring once. Irradiated, violet-dye-labeled stimulators (about 200,000) were plated alongside about 200,000 CFSE-labeled responders. The authors sorted proliferating CFSE-low CD3+CD4+ and CD3+CD8+ responders after the reaction. V lost 6 bases and J 4 bases, leaving 13 bases between the germline ends. Germline V gene sequence: CDR1 SGHAT, CDR2 FQNNGV. CDR3 size: 14 residues. These data belong to a study of graft-versus-host responses after intestinal transplantation.

V gene TRBV11-2 combines with J gene TRBJ1-3; D gene uncertain. Material: alloreactive CD8+ T cells from a mixed lymphocyte reaction culture, obtained before intestinal transplant. Subset noted: CFSE-low proliferating T cells sorted from approximately 6-day pre-transplant mixed lymphocyte reaction (GvH or HvG direction). This sequence originates from a human patient who received an intestinal transplant. Written as DNA, the CDR3 is TGTGCCAGCAGGATGAACAGCAAAGGAAACACCATATATTTT. It codes for CASRMNSKGNTIYF.